This T cell receptor beta chain was sequenced in a study of blood T cell repertoires in COVID-19. In the study overall: COVID-19 samples from acute and convalescent phases originated in the United States, Italy and Spain.

The ends were cut back, 1 base at V and 0 bases at J, with 7 bases in the middle. CDR1 is SGHTA, CDR2 FQGNSA, per germline. The CDR3 runs to 14 residues. Profiled with immunoSEQ multiplex PCR; TCRdb holds only in-frame clones, not every one. The sample holds roughly 220,000 clones, 80% to 90% seen once. Sample: peripheral blood. This clonotype originated in a young man with active or convalescent COVID-19. The genes are TRBV7-2 and TRBJ2-7; the D is unclear. The CDR3 protein is CASSLDSSSYEQYF. In DNA, the CDR3 is TGTGCCAGCAGCTTAGATTCCTCCTCCTACGAGCAGTACTTC.